Following are 8 T cell receptor beta chains from one sample sequenced in a study of PD-1 blockade in classical Hodgkin lymphoma. Each and every patient relapsed after autologous stem cell transplantation, and patients got differing brentuximab vedotin exposure. Assay used: immunoSEQ multiplex PCR; TCRdb lists only in-frame clones, some missing. Here the sample spans 90,000 to 120,000 clones, 70% to 90% being singletons. Sequencing used peripheral blood mononuclear cells (PBMCs), obtained before the second cycle of nivolumab. Receptors were obtained from a human donor with classical Hodgkin lymphoma.

This chain links TRBV6-1 with TRBJ2-1; 7 nucleotides align to TRBD1. The germline gives CDR1 MNHNS, CDR2 SASEGT. The length of the CDR3 is 13 residues. The trim removed 6 bases at V and 7 bases at J, leaving 6 bases unmatched. In DNA, the CDR3 is TGTGCCAGCAGCTACAGGGGTGCAAATGAGCAGTTCTTC. It translates to CASSYRGANEQFF.

The table lists this clone with a count of one. The chain has TRBV4-3 and TRBJ2-1; TRBD2 matches at 10 bases. Germline CDR1 is LGHNA and CDR2 is YSLEER. V was clipped by 2 bases and J by 8 bases; unmatched bases: 9. The CDR3 runs to 16 residues. The CDR3 region has the DNA TGCGCCAGCAGCCAACTAACAGCGGGAGGGAGGGATGAGCAGTTCTTC. Translation gives CASSQLTAGGRDEQFF.

The chain links TRBV27 to TRBJ2-4; D possibly corresponds to TRBD2 (7 bases). With 3 bases removed from V and 8 bases from J, the gap between germline ends came to 11 bases. CDR1 and CDR2 (germline): MNHEY, SMNVEV (reference sequence). CDR3 size: 13 residues. The CDR3 region has the DNA TGTGCCAGCAGTTTCACAGGGAGGGACATTCAGTACTTC. As protein: CASSFTGRDIQYF.

The chain has TRBV5-8 and TRBJ2-1; no firm D call. V lost 5 bases and J 7 bases, leaving 13 bases between the germline ends. The length of the CDR3 is 13 residues. From germline, CDR1 is SGHTS and CDR2 YDEGEE. DNA of the CDR3: TGTGCCAGCAGTTCTGATATCTGGAATGAGCAGTTCTTC. This encodes CASSSDIWNEQFF.

The chain joins TRBV7-2 to TRBJ2-3, with a possible D match to TRBD1 (5 bases). Germline loops: CDR1 SGHTA, CDR2 FQGNSA. V was trimmed by 1 base and J by 4 bases, leaving 9 bases between them. This CDR3 spans 14 amino acids. CDR3 coding DNA: TGTGCCAGCAGCTTAGTCCAGGGATCAGATACGCAGTATTTT. Protein product: CASSLVQGSDTQYF.

The rearrangement links TRBV5-1 to TRBJ1-2; D may be TRBD1 (5 bases). Germline V lookup: CDR1 SGHRS, CDR2 YFSETQ. The germline V and J ends were trimmed by 4 bases and 4 bases, with 26 bases remaining between them. This CDR3 is 18 amino acids long. CDR3 in amino acids: CASSPAPSRGGYFYGYTF. CDR3 sequence (DNA): TGCGCCAGCAGCCCAGCGCCCTCGCGCGGGGGGTATTTCTATGGCTACACCTTC.

The chain couples TRBV6-4 to TRBJ2-3; D perhaps matches TRBD2 (6 bases). Trimming left V 4 bases short and J 3 bases short, with 8 bases between. The CDR3 has 13 residues. The germline CDR1 and CDR2 sequences are MRHNA and SNTAGT. DNA of the CDR3: TGTGCCAGCAGTGCAGGAGGGACAGATACGCAGTATTTT. Its protein is CASSAGGTDTQYF.

The chain uses TRBV7-2 and TRBJ2-3; D is ambiguous. Germline V gene lookup returns CDR1 SGHTA and CDR2 FQGNSA. Deletions cut 5 bases from V and 6 bases from J, with 6 bases between. The CDR3 length is 11 residues. The CDR3 region has the DNA TGTGCCAGCAGCCTTCAGGATACGCAGTATTTT. Amino acid sequence: CASSLQDTQYF.